This T cell receptor (beta chain) emerged from a study of OX40 agonist ivuxolimab in advanced cancers. For the study in its entirety: The costimulatory receptor OX40 (CD134) was targeted by ivuxolimab, a fully human IgG2 agonistic monoclonal antibody. Intravenous ivuxolimab was administered to patients every 2 weeks at six dose levels: 0.01, 0.1, 0.3, 1.5, 3 and 10 mg/kg. Of the 50 or so patients in dose escalation, about 20 had hepatocellular carcinoma, approximately 15 had melanoma, 9 had renal cell carcinoma and 9 had head and neck cancer. In the dose-escalation cohort, around four fifths of patients were male, and the mean age was approximately 64 years, with a range of about 23 to 90. Patients were allowed to have had prior anti-PD-1, anti-PD-L1 or anti-CTLA-4 therapy, and 40% of the dose-escalation patients had previously received checkpoint inhibitors. Partial responses occurred in three dose-escalation patients: two with cutaneous melanoma and one with hepatocellular carcinoma. The purpose of peripheral TCRbeta sequencing was to test whether ivuxolimab changed TCR sequence diversity and led to clonal T-cell expansion. The monotherapy dose-escalation portion (N = 52 patients) of the phase I ivuxolimab trial is reported in the paper. Study-wide findings and limitations: In the 0.1-3.0 mg/kg groups, partial responders were among the patients with the lowest normalized peripheral clonal expansion, particularly in CD8+ T cells. The antigen specificity of the peripheral T cells that underwent clonal expansion was not determined. On average, CD8+ T cells showed more expanded clones than CD4+ T cells after ivuxolimab. Low levels of normalized T-cell clonal expansion were also shown by some nonresponding patients. At doses from 0.1 to 3.0 mg/kg, clonal expansion was seen in both CD4+ and CD8+ blood T cells between baseline and week 6.

A remark on this clone: This receptor's antigen is unknown. There are no base qualities to consult, and no much larger clone falls within one base.

Taken from the germline V gene, the CDR1 and CDR2 loops are SGDLS and YYNGEE. Deletion took 4 bases off V and 1 base off J, with a span of 9 bases between the germline ends. Reading from cysteine to phenylalanine, the CDR3 counts 13 amino acids. Only CDR3 DNA is held: 39 bases, read in frame from base 1. Genomic DNA was isolated from the sorted cells so that the TCRbeta CDR3 region could be sequenced. The immunoSEQ Assay was used to sequence the TCRbeta CDR3 regions. TCRdb took this table from immuneACCESS and kept in-frame rearrangements with V and J called. Such tables lack part of the clones; where checked against another copy, unresolved V genes explain under half of the gap, and the rest is unexplained. The sample table records about 71,000 clones; about 81% of these occur just once. The ten top clones hold 5% of the sample. The trial excluded patients who had a history of autoimmune disease or were on systemic immunosuppression. Peripheral blood for TCR sequencing was collected from all dose cohorts at baseline, on cycle 4 day 1, and on cycle 7 day 1. The samples were drawn from a first-in-human, open-label, multicenter phase I dose-escalation trial of ivuxolimab. Adults with locally advanced or metastatic melanoma, renal cell, hepatocellular, or head and neck squamous cell carcinoma were enrolled in the trial. Before TCR sequencing, CD4+ and CD8+ T cells were separately sorted from peripheral blood.

This TCR came from an adult with an advanced solid tumor such as melanoma, head and neck, liver or kidney cancer. This material consisted of CD4+ or CD8+ T cells sorted from blood, taken in a trial of the OX40 agonist ivuxolimab. The rearrangement joined TRBV9 to TRBJ2-7; no D gene can be assigned with confidence. The sequenced DNA: TGTGCCAGCAGCCAGACGGATTCCTACGAGCAGTACTTC. The translation is CASSQTDSYEQYF.